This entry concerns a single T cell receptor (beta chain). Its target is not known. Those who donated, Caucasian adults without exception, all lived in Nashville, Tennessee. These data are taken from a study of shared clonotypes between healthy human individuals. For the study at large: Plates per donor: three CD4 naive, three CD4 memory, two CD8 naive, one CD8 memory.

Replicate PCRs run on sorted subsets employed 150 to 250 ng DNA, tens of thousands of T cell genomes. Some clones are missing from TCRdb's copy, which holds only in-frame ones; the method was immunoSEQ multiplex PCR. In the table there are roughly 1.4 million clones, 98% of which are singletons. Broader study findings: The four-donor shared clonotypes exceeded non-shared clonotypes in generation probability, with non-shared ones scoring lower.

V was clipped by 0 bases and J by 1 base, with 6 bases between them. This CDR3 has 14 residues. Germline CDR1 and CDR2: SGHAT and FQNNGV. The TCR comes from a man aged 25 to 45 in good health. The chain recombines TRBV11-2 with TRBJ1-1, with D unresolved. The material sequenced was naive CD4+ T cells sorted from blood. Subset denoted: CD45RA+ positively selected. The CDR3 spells CASSLDRRNTEAFF. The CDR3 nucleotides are TGTGCCAGCAGCTTAGATCGACGGAACACTGAAGCTTTCTTT.